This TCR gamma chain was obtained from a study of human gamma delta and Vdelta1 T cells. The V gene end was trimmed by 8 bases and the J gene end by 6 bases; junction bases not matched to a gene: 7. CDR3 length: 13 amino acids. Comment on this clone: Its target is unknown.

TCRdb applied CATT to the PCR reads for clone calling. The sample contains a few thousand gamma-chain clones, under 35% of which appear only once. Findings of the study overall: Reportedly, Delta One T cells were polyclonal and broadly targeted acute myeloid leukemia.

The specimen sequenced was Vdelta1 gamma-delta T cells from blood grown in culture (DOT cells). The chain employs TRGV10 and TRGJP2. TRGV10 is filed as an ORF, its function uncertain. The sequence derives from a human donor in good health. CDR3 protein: CAAWDCRDWIKTF. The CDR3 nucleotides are TGTGCTGCGTGGGATTGCCGTGATTGGATCAAGACGTTT.